This entry describes one T cell receptor (beta chain). CD4+ cells yielded CD45RA+ naive and CD45RA-negative memory subsets. This sample was taken from a study of shared clonotypes between healthy human individuals. Whole-study context: Researchers assigned three CD4 naive, three CD4 memory, two CD8 naive and one CD8 memory plate to each donor.

Profiling relied on immunoSEQ multiplex PCR, and the TCRdb table lists in-frame clones only, not all of them. The sample carries about 2.4 million clones, over 85% recorded once. This CDR3 contains 13 residues. Trimming removed 4 bases at V and 1 base at J, with 7 bases between. The germline gives CDR1 LNHDA, CDR2 SQIVND (reference sequence). Sequencing used naive CD4+ T cells from PBMCs. Subset in this sample: CD45RA+ positively selected. The chain has TRBV19 and TRBJ1-1; D gene unclear. The sequence was obtained from a man between 18 and 35 years old in good health. Some clones in this sample may be carry-over from other donors' samples. The CDR3 reads CASSTEANTEAFF. The CDR3 coding sequence is TGTGCCAGTAGTACCGAGGCGAACACTGAAGCTTTCTTT.